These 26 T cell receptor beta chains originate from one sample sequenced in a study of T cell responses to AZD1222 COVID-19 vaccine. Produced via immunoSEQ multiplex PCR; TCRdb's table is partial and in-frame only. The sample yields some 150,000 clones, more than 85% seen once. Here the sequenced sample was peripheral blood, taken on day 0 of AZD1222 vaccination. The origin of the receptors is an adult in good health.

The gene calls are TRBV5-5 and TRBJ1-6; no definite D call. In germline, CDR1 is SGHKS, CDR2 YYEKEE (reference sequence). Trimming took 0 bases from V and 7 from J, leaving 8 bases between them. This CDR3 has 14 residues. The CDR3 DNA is TGTGCCAGCAGCTTGGGGGCGTTAAATTCACCCCTCCACTTT. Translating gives CASSLGALNSPLHF. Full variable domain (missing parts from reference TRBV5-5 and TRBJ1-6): DAGVTQSPTHLIKTRGQQVTLRCSPISGHKSVSWYQQVLGQGPQFIFQYYEKEERGRGNFPDRFSARQFPNYSSELNVNALLLGDSALYLCASSLGALNSPLHFGNGTRLTVT.

Here the CDR3 reads CASSLGGRVNTEAFF. The DNA for the CDR3 is TGCGCCAGCAGCTTGGGCGGGAGGGTGAACACTGAAGCTTTCTTT. The chain links TRBV5-1 to TRBJ1-1; D is ambiguous. This CDR3 is built from 15 residues. Per the germline V gene, CDR1 is SGHRS and CDR2 is YFSETQ. V lost 0 bases to trimming and J lost 0 bases, with 9 bases between them.

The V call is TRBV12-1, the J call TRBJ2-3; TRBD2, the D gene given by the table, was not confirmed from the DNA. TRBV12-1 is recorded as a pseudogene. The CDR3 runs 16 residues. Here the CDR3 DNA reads TGTGCCAGCAGCGTTAAAACTAGCGGGGGAACAGATACGCAGTATTTT. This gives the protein CASSVKTSGGTDTQYF.

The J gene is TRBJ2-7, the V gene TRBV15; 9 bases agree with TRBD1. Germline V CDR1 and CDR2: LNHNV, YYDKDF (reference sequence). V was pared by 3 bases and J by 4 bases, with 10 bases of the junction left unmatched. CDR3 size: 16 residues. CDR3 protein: CATSRGTGISLYEQYF. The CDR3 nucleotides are TGTGCCACCAGCAGGGGGACAGGGATCAGCTTGTACGAGCAGTACTTC.

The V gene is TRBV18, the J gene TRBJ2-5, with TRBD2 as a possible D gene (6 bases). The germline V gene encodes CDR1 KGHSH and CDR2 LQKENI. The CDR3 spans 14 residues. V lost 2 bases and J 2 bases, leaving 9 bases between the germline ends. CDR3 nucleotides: TGTGCCAGCTCACCAGGGACTGTTCAAGAGACCCAGTACTTC. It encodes CASSPGTVQETQYF.

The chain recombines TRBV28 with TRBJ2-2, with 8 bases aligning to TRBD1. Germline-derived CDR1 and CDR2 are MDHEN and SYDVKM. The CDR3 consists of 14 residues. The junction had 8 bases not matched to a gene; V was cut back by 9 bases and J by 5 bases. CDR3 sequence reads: CASNDRGRTGELFF. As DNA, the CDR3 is TGTGCCAGTAACGACAGGGGAAGAACCGGGGAGCTGTTTTTT.

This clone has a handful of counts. Written as DNA, the CDR3 is TGTGCCAGCAGTGAAGCACCAGGGGGGGGTGTAGGCTATGGCTACACCTTC. It translates to CASSEAPGGGVGYGYTF. The V gene is TRBV6-1, the J gene TRBJ1-2; 7 bases are shared with TRBD1. CDR3 length: 17 amino acids. The germline gives CDR1 MNHNS, CDR2 SASEGT. The V and J ends lost 0 bases and 4 bases, in that order; junction bases with no gene match: 11.

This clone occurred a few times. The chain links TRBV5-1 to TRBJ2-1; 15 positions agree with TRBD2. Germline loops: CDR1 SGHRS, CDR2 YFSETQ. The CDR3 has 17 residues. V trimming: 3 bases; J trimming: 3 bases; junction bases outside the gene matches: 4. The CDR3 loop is CASSYGTSGRIYNEQFF. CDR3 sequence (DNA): TGCGCCAGCAGCTACGGGACTAGCGGGAGGATCTACAATGAGCAGTTCTTC.

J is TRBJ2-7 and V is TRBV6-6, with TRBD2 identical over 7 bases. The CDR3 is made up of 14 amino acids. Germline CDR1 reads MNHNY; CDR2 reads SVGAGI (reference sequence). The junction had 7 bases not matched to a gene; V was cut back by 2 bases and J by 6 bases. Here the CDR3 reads CASSYPPGRGEQYF. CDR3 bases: TGTGCCAGCAGTTACCCCCCGGGGAGGGGCGAGCAGTACTTC.

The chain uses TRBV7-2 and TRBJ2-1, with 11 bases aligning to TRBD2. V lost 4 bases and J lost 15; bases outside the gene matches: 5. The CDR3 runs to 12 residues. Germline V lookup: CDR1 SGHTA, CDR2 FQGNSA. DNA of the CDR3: TGTGCCAGCAGCTCGGGACTAGCGGCCGGGTTCTTC. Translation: CASSSGLAAGFF.

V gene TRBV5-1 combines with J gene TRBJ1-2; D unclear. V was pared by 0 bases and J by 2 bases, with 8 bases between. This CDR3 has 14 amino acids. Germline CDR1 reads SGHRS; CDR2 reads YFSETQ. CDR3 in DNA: TGCGCCAGCAGCTTGGGTCTAGAAAACTATGGCTACACCTTC. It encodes CASSLGLENYGYTF.

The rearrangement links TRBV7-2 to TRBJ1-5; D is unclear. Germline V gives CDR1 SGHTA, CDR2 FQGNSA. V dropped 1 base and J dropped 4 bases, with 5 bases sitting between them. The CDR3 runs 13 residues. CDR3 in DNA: TGTGCCAGCAGCTTAGTGGGGAATCAGCCCCAGCATTTT. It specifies CASSLVGNQPQHF.

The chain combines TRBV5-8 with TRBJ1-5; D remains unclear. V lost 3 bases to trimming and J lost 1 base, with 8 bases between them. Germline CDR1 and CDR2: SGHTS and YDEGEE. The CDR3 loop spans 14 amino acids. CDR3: CASSSRRSNQPQHF. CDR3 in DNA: TGTGCCAGCAGCTCCCGCAGGAGCAATCAGCCCCAGCATTTT.

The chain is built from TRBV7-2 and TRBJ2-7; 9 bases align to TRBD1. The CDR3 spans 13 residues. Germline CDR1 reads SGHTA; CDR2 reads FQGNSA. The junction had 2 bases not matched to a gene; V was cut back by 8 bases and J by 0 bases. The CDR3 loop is CASGTGSSYEQYF. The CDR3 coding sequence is TGTGCCAGCGGGACAGGGAGCTCCTACGAGCAGTACTTC. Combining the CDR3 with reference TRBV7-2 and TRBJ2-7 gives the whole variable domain GAGVSQSPSNKVTEKGKDVELRCDPISGHTALYWYRQSLGQGLEFLIYFQGNSAPDKSGLPSDRFSAERTGGSVSTLTIQRTQQEDSAVYLCASGTGSSYEQYFGPGTRLTVT.

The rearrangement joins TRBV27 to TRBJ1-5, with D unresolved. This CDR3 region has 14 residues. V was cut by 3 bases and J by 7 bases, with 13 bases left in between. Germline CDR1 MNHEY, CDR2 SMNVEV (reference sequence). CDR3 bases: TGTGCCAGCAGTTTTCTCGGCGGAGGACAGCCCCAGCATTTT. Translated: CASSFLGGGQPQHF.

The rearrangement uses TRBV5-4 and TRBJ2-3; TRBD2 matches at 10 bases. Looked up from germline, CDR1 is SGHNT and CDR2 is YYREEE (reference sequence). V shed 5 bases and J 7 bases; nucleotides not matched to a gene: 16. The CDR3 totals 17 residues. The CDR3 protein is CASRSASGSSLNNTQYF. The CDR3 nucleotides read TGTGCCAGCAGGTCGGCTAGCGGGAGCTCCTTAAATAATACGCAGTATTTT.

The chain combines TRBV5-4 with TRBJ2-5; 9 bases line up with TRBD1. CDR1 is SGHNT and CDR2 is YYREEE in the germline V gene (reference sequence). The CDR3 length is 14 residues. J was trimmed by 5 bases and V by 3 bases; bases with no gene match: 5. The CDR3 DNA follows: TGTGCCAGCAGCTACAGGGGGCTTTGGGAGACCCAGTACTTC. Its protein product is CASSYRGLWETQYF.

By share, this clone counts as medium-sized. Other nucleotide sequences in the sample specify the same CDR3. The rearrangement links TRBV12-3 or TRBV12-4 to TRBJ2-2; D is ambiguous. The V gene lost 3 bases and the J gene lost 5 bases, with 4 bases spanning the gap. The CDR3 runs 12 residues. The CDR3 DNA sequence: TGTGCCAGCAGTTTGGAAACCGGGGAGCTGTTTTTT. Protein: CASSLETGELFF.

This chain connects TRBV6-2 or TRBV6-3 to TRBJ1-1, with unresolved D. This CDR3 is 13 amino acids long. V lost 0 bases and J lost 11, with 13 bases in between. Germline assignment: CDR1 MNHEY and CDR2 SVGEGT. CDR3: CASSYSSGLEAFF. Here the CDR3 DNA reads TGTGCCAGCAGTTACTCGTCCGGGTTAGAGGCTTTCTTT.

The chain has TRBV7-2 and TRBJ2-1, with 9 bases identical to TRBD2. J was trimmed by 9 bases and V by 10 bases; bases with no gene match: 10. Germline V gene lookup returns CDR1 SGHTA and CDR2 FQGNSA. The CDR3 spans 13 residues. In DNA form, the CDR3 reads TGTGCCACGGCCCGCGGGAGGGCCACTGAGCAGTTCTTC. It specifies CATARGRATEQFF.

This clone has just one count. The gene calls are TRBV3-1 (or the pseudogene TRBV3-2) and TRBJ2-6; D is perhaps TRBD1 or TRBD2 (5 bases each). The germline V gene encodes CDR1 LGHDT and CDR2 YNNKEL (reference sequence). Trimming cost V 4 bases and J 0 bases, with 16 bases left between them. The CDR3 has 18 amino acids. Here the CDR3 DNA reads TGTGCCAGCAGCCCGTGGGGGAGCGCAAACTCTGGGGCCAACGTCCTGACTTTC. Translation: CASSPWGSANSGANVLTF.

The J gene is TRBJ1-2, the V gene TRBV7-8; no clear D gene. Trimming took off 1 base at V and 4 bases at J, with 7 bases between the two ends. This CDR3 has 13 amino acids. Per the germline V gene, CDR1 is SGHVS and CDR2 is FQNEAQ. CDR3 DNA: TGTGCCAGCAGCTTAGAGGCAGCCTATGGCTACACCTTC. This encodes CASSLEAAYGYTF.

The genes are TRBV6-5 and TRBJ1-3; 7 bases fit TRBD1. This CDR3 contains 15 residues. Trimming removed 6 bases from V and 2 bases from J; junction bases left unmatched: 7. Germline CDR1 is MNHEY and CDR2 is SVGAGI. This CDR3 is CASSKGGAPGNTIYF. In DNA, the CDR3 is TGTGCCAGCAGCAAAGGGGGCGCCCCTGGAAACACCATATATTTT.

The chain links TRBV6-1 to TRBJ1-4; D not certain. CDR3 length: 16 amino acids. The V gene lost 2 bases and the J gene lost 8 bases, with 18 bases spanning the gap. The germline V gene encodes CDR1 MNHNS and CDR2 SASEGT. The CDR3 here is CASSELAGQHWEKLFF. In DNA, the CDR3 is TGTGCCAGCAGTGAATTGGCAGGCCAGCATTGGGAAAAACTGTTTTTT.

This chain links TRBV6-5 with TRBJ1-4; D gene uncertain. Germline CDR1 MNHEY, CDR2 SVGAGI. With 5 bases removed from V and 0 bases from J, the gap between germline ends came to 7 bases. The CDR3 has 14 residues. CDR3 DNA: TGTGCCAGCAGTCTAGGGACAACTAATGAAAAACTGTTTTTT. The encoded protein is CASSLGTTNEKLFF.

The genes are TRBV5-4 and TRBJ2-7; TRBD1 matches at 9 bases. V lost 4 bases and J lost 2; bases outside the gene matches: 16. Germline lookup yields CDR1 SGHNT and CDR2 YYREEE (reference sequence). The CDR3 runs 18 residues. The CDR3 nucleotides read TGTGCCAGCAGCCGGGGACAGGGTTTGAGGTTGAGCGCCTACGAGCAGTACTTC. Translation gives CASSRGQGLRLSAYEQYF.